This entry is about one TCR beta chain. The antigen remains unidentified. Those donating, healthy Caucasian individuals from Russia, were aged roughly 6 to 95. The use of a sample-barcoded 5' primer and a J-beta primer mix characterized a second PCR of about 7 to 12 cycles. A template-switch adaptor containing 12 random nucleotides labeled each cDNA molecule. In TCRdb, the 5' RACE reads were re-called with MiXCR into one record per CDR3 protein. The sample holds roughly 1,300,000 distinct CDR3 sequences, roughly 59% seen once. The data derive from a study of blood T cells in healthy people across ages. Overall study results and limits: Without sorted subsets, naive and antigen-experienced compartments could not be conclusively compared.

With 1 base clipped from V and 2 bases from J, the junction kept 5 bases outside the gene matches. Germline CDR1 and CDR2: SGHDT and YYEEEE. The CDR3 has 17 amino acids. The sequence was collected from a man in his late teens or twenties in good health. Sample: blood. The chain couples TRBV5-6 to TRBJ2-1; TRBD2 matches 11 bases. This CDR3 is CASSLRLAGGPYNEQFF. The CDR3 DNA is TGTGCCAGCAGCTTGAGGCTAGCGGGAGGCCCCTACAATGAGCAGTTCTTC.